This T cell receptor beta chain appears in the sequencing data of a study of T cells of healthy individuals (dated by TCRdb to between 2018 and 2020). The CDR3 has 16 amino acids, counting the end cysteine and phenylalanine. CDR3 DNA is the only sequence kept; it has 48 bases, read in frame from the first base. Trimming takes 2 bases from V and 5 bases from J, and the germline ends sit 15 bases apart. The germline V gene specifies SGHTA as CDR1 and FQGNSA as CDR2. This clonotype was seen a few times. Its antigen specificity is not known. Per-base quality was not reported, and no clone a single base away is much larger than it. The library was produced with 5' RACE. The sequencer listed for this sample is Illumina MiSeq. TCRdb passed the public sequencing reads through fastp at Q25 and MiXCR, retaining productive beta sequences. Each CDR3 protein gets just one entry, which takes the most common genes and DNA from the rows behind it. The sample profile shows about 100,000 distinct CDR3 sequences; roughly 18% of them were found once. The top ten clonotypes cover 6.2% of the sample.

The rearranged segments are TRBV7-2 and TRBJ1-4, with no reliable assignment of the D segment. The source is a human donor in good health. The CDR3 region: CASSLYSRPRNEKLFF. The nucleotides read TGTGCCAGCAGCTTATATTCGCGGCCGAGAAATGAAAAACTGTTTTTT. Beyond the CDR3, the reference TRBV7-2 and TRBJ1-4 genes provide the residues; the full variable domain reads: GAGVSQSPSNKVTEKGKDVELRCDPISGHTALYWYRQSLGQGLEFLIYFQGNSAPDKSGLPSDRFSAERTGGSVSTLTIQRTQQEDSAVYLCASSLYSRPRNEKLFFGSGTQLSVL.